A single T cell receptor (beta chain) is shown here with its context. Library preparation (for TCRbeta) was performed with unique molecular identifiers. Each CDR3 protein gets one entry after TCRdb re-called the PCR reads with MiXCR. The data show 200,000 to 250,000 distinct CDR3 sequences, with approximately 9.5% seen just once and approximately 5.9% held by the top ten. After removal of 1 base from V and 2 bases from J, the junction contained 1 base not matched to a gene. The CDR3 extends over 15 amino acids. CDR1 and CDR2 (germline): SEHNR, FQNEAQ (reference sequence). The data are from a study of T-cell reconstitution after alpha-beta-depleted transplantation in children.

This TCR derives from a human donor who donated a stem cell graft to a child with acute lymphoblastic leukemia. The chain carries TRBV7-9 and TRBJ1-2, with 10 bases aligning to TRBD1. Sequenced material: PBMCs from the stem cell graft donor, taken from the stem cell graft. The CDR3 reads CASSLGDRGNYGYTF. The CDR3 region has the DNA TGTGCCAGCAGCTTAGGGGACAGGGGCAACTATGGCTACACCTTC.